This entry features one TCR beta chain sequence. Its antigen is currently not known. Base-call qualities are not available, and no considerably larger clone is one nucleotide away. Relative to germline, V is missing 5 bases and J is missing 3 bases, with 0 bases of the junction outside any gene match. The CDR3 holds 12 amino acids from the cysteine to the phenylalanine. Of all the DNA, just the CDR3 is kept, 36 bases in frame from base 1. CDR1 and CDR2, per the germline V gene, are MDHEN and SYDVKM. Pancreatic ductal adenocarcinoma patients who had undergone surgery without neoadjuvant therapy were selected. Peripheral blood was collected in heparin tubes, from which PBMCs were isolated by histopaque density gradient and cryopreserved in 10% DMSO. Using the DNeasy Blood and Tissue Kit with Proteinase K and RNase treatment, genomic DNA was extracted from about 7 PBMC and 9 flash-frozen tumor specimens.

The sample belongs to a study of T cells in pancreatic ductal adenocarcinoma (dated by TCRdb to the late 2010s). As for the study more broadly: The work assessed suppressive cells as well as CD8+ T cells infiltrating resected pancreatic ductal adenocarcinoma, measuring their numbers, locations, and properties, in order to shed light on the adaptive T-cell response that occurs naturally.

The immunoSEQ hsTCRB kit was used to amplify TCR beta CDR3 regions from genomic DNA. An Illumina HiSeq system was used for high-throughput TRB CDR3 sequencing. The study's own analysis went as follows. Sequencing reads were analyzed with the immunoSEQ software, and nonproductive sequences with premature stops or frame-shifts were excluded. Clonality of the repertoire was calculated as one minus the Shannon entropy normalized by log2 of the number of unique productive sequences. TCRdb's version of the immuneACCESS table is confined to in-frame rearrangements and falls short of the full clone set. An unresolved V gene accounts for under half of the shortfall where checked; the remainder is of unknown origin. The V and J calls and clone size are taken from that table; D and trimming were inferred from the DNA. The sample table holds around 100,000 clones, of which 90% to 95% were seen once. The ten biggest clones cover about 3% of the sample.

Broader findings and caveats from the paper: Since most pancreatic cancer patients present with inoperable disease, the resected cohort was skewed toward the minority of patients who had early-stage disease. Compared with tumor samples, blood samples had more total productive templates and about 8-fold more unique clonotypes. No significant difference in T-cell clonality was found between tumor and blood, with mean clonality of approximately 0.11 in tumors and 0.072 in blood. Because tumors are enriched in CD45RO+ effector T cells rather than naive T cells, which biases toward lower diversity, comparisons of clonality between tumor and blood may be biased.

The TCR originated in a human donor with pancreatic ductal adenocarcinoma. The V gene is TRBV28 and the J gene is TRBJ2-5; TRBD1 fits 7 bases in the junction. The source material was PBMCs. The CDR3 has the sequence CASSGQEETQYF. The nucleotide sequence is TGTGCCAGCAGTGGACAGGAAGAGACCCAGTACTTC. Beyond the CDR3, the reference TRBV28 and TRBJ2-5 genes provide the residues; the full variable domain reads: DVKVTQSSRYLVKRTGEKVFLECVQDMDHENMFWYRQDPGLGLRLIYFSYDVKMKEKGDIPEGYSVSREKKERFSLILESASTNQTSMYLCASSGQEETQYFGPGTRLLVL.